These 28 T cell receptor beta chains were sequenced from one sample in a study of ipilimumab plus nivolumab after autologous stem cell transplantation. The data were produced by immunoSEQ multiplex PCR, yet TCRdb's version contains in-frame clones alone and is incomplete. Of tens of thousands of clones listed, 80% to 95% are singletons. The source material was PBMCs, sampled in a trial of ipilimumab plus nivolumab as post-transplant consolidation. These receptors were collected from a male donor with multiple myeloma.

The count of this clone is one. The V call is TRBV27, the J call TRBJ2-7; TRBD1 matches 7 bases. CDR1 and CDR2 (germline): MNHEY, SMNVEV (reference sequence). This CDR3 has 13 residues. The V gene end was trimmed by 5 bases and the J gene end by 3 bases; junction bases not matched to a gene: 4. The CDR3 region has the DNA TGTGCCAGCAGTAGGGACAGAGACTACGAGCAGTACTTC. Protein sequence: CASSRDRDYEQYF.

The rearrangement uses TRBV6-4 and TRBJ2-3; 10 bases line up with TRBD2. The V and J ends lost 0 bases and 2 bases, in that order; junction bases with no gene match: 11. Germline assignment: CDR1 MRHNA and CDR2 SNTAGT. The CDR3 is 19 amino acids. For the CDR3, the DNA is TGTGCCAGCAGTGACTCGATAGCGGGAGGCCCACACCTCACAGATACGCAGTATTTT. Translated, it gives CASSDSIAGGPHLTDTQYF.

This sequence joins TRBV28 and TRBJ1-5; 7 bases are a match to TRBD1. Germline V gene sequence: CDR1 MDHEN, CDR2 SYDVKM. The CDR3 has 13 residues. The ends lost 6 bases at V and 7 bases at J; junction bases unmatched: 6. For the CDR3, the DNA is TGTGCCAGCAGGACAGGGCTAAGGCAGCCCCAGCATTTT. This encodes CASRTGLRQPQHF.

The chain has TRBV28 and TRBJ2-7; maybe TRBD1 (7 bases). Germline V CDR1 and CDR2: MDHEN, SYDVKM. The CDR3 runs to 14 residues. Trimming left V 6 bases short and J 2 bases short, with 14 bases between. The CDR3 DNA follows: TGTGCCAGCAGGGGGGGACAGATCACCTACGAGCAGTACTTC. This encodes CASRGGQITYEQYF.

The table lists this clone with a count of one. The CDR3 bases are TGTGCCAGCAGTTACCTCAAAACAGATTTAAGGTGTGCGGATCAGCCCCAGCATTTT. Translating gives CASSYLKTDLRCADQPQHF. The chain has TRBV6-7 and TRBJ1-5; no clear D gene. TRBV6-7 is sorted into the ORF group, with uncertain function. Trimming pared 2 bases from V and 5 bases from J, leaving 25 bases between. The CDR3 is made up of 19 amino acids.

This rearrangement joins TRBV28 to TRBJ2-1; the D gene is possibly TRBD2 (6 bases). The V and J ends lost 1 base and 1 base respectively, with 8 bases between them. CDR3 length: 15 amino acids. CDR1 is MDHEN and CDR2 is SYDVKM in the germline V gene. CDR3 bases: TGTGCCAGCAGTTTATTTGCGGGATCCTACAATGAGCAGTTCTTC. Protein sequence: CASSLFAGSYNEQFF.

In nucleotides, the CDR3 is TGTGCCTGGAGTATCGGGGGAGGTATCACTGAAGCTTTCTTT. Protein product: CAWSIGGGITEAFF. The rearrangement joins TRBV30 to TRBJ1-1; D possibly corresponds to TRBD1 (5 bases). Between the trimmed V and J ends, which lost 2 bases and 4 bases, there was a span of 14 bases. Germline V lookup: CDR1 GTSNPN, CDR2 SVGIG (reference sequence). The CDR3 contains 14 residues.

This chain joins TRBV14 and TRBJ2-7; no clear D gene. This CDR3 region has 12 residues. Germline V gives CDR1 SGHDN, CDR2 FVKESK. Trimming cost V 3 bases and J 3 bases, with 6 bases left between them. The CDR3 nucleotides are TGTGCCAGCAGCCAGGTGGGCTACGAGCAGTACTTC. It is translated as CASSQVGYEQYF.

The chain combines TRBV10-1 with TRBJ1-4; D is possibly TRBD1 (6 bases). The germline V and J ends were trimmed by 5 bases and 0 bases, with 13 bases remaining between them. The CDR3 runs to 16 residues. CDR1 and CDR2 (germline): WNHNN, SYGVQD (reference sequence). The CDR3 region is CASSQDREATNEKLFF. Here the CDR3 DNA reads TGCGCCAGCAGTCAGGACAGAGAAGCAACTAATGAAAAACTGTTTTTT.

The rearrangement uses TRBV19 and TRBJ1-4, with D hard to call. The ends were cut back, 0 bases at V and 7 bases at J, with 9 bases in the middle. CDR1 is LNHDA and CDR2 is SQIVND in the germline V gene (reference sequence). This CDR3 is built from 14 residues. Here the CDR3 reads CASSIDGVGEKLFF. In DNA, the CDR3 is TGTGCCAGTAGTATAGATGGGGTCGGTGAAAAACTGTTTTTT.

The chain recombines TRBV6-5 with TRBJ1-1; 10 bases are shared with TRBD1. Germline CDR1 MNHEY, CDR2 SVGAGI. CDR3 length equals 15 residues. After removal of 1 base from V and 10 bases from J, the junction contained 9 bases not matched to a gene. CDR3 sequence reads: CASSYFDRGRGRAFF. The CDR3 DNA is TGTGCCAGCAGTTACTTTGACAGGGGGCGGGGACGAGCTTTCTTT.

This chain uses TRBV6-5 with TRBJ1-4; 7 bases agree with TRBD1. With V trimmed by 6 bases and J by 8 bases, 9 bases remained unmatched. This CDR3 has 14 amino acids. CDR1 MNHEY and CDR2 SVGAGI come from the germline V gene. The CDR3 is CASSSGTAREKLFF. In DNA form, the CDR3 reads TGTGCCAGCAGCTCCGGGACAGCACGGGAAAAACTGTTTTTT.

This sequence joins TRBV2 and TRBJ2-7; D is undetermined. The CDR3 is 13 amino acids. V was cut by 2 bases and J by 1 base, with 6 bases left in between. Germline V gene lookup returns CDR1 SNHLY and CDR2 FYNNEI. The CDR3 reads CASSETYSYEQYF. In DNA, the CDR3 is TGTGCCAGCAGTGAAACGTATTCCTACGAGCAGTACTTC. Full variable domain (remainder filled in from reference TRBV2 and TRBJ2-7): EPEVTQTPSHQVTQMGQEVILRCVPISNHLYFYWYRQILGQKVEFLVSFYNNEISEKSEIFDDQFSVERPDGSNFTLKIRSTKLEDSAMYFCASSETYSYEQYFGPGTRLTVT.

The V gene is TRBV7-2, the J gene TRBJ2-5; D might be TRBD2 (5 bases). The CDR3 runs 15 residues. Germline values: CDR1 SGHTA, CDR2 FQGNSA. Trimming cost V 3 bases and J 5 bases, with 16 bases left between them. CDR3 sequence: CASSFPGLGGETQYF. The CDR3 DNA reads TGTGCCAGCAGCTTTCCGGGTCTCGGCGGGGAGACCCAGTACTTC.

The CDR3 spells CASLAGGNYGYTF. CDR3 nucleotide sequence: TGTGCCAGCTTGGCCGGCGGCAACTATGGCTACACCTTC. The J gene is TRBJ1-2, the V gene TRBV28, with no clear D. The germline gives CDR1 MDHEN, CDR2 SYDVKM. Between the trimmed V and J ends, which lost 8 bases and 2 bases, there was a span of 12 bases. CDR3 length: 13 amino acids.

This rearrangement joins TRBV5-1 to TRBJ2-1, with D possibly TRBD1 on 6 matching bases. Germline CDR1 is SGHRS and CDR2 is YFSETQ. Trimming left V 6 bases short and J 0 bases short, with 13 bases between. The CDR3 totals 15 residues. In nucleotides, the CDR3 is TGCGCCAGCACCAACAGGGAGAGCTCCTACAATGAGCAGTTCTTC. This gives the protein CASTNRESSYNEQFF.

The chain recombines TRBV7-9 with TRBJ2-7; D is uncertain. Between the trimmed V and J ends, which lost 5 bases and 4 bases, there was a span of 21 bases. The CDR3 runs to 16 residues. In germline, CDR1 is SEHNR, CDR2 FQNEAQ (reference sequence). CDR3: CASSNWDYGLRYEQYF. CDR3 sequence (DNA): TGTGCCAGCAGCAACTGGGATTACGGTCTAAGGTACGAGCAGTACTTC.

This rearrangement joins TRBV11-3 to TRBJ2-1; TRBD2 aligns across 13 bases. The V gene's germline CDR1 is SGHNT and CDR2 YENEEA. Trimming at V came to 5 bases and at J to 8 bases, leaving 6 bases not matched to a gene. The CDR3 extends over 15 amino acids. The CDR3 is CASSPGTSGTDEQFF. The CDR3 bases are TGTGCCAGCAGCCCGGGGACTAGCGGGACAGATGAGCAGTTCTTC. Filled out from reference TRBV11-3 and TRBJ2-1, the complete variable domain reads EAGVVQSPRYKIIEKKQPVAFWCNPISGHNTLYWYLQNLGQGPELLIRYENEEAVDDSQLPKDRFSAERLKGVDSTLKIQPAELGDSAVYLCASSPGTSGTDEQFFGPGTRLTVL.

This chain links TRBV5-5 with TRBJ1-3, with TRBD1 matching 7 bases. V was pared by 4 bases and J by 4 bases, with 8 bases of the junction left unmatched. The V gene's germline CDR1 is SGHKS and CDR2 YYEKEE (reference sequence). This CDR3 is 15 amino acids long. The CDR3 nucleotides read TGTGCCAGCAGCCCTGGGAGGGGGCCCGGAAACACCATATATTTT. Residues: CASSPGRGPGNTIYF.

The J gene is TRBJ2-2, the V gene TRBV9; D is perhaps TRBD2 (6 bases). This CDR3 is built from 15 residues. V gave up 4 bases and J gave up 4 bases, with 14 bases separating them. Per the germline V gene, CDR1 is SGDLS and CDR2 is YYNGEE. CDR3 in DNA: TGTGCCAGCAGCCCCCGACTAGAATTCACCGGGGAGCTGTTTTTT. This gives the protein CASSPRLEFTGELFF.

The rearrangement joins TRBV5-6 to TRBJ2-7; D is possibly TRBD1 (5 bases). The germline V and J ends were trimmed by 5 bases and 4 bases, with 13 bases remaining between them. The CDR3 length is 13 residues. Germline values: CDR1 SGHDT, CDR2 YYEEEE. Here the CDR3 DNA reads TGTGCCAGCAGTAGCCGTTCAGGGTACGAGCAGTACTTC. Translated, it gives CASSSRSGYEQYF.

The CDR3 region is CASSPEVGRGVNIQYF. The CDR3 region has the DNA TGTGCCAGCAGCCCCGAAGTAGGGCGTGGGGTGAACATTCAGTACTTC. The V and J genes are TRBV7-9 and TRBJ2-4; D gene uncertain. Germline V CDR1 and CDR2: SEHNR, FQNEAQ (reference sequence). This CDR3 comprises 16 residues. V was pared by 5 bases and J by 7 bases, with 21 bases between.

The CDR3 is CASSEQGSGYGYTF. In nucleotides, the CDR3 is TGTGCCAGCAGTGAACAGGGGTCCGGGTATGGCTACACCTTC. The J gene is TRBJ1-2, the V gene TRBV27; 7 bases agree with TRBD1. Germline CDR1 is MNHEY and CDR2 is SMNVEV (reference sequence). J gave up 5 bases and V 5 bases, and 8 bases lay outside the gene matches. The CDR3 runs to 14 residues.

The rearrangement links TRBV5-4 to TRBJ2-2; D gene uncertain. V dropped 4 bases and J dropped 3 bases, with 16 bases sitting between them. The CDR3 loop spans 16 amino acids. The germline V gene has CDR1 SGHNT and CDR2 YYREEE (reference sequence). For the CDR3, the DNA is TGTGCCAGCAGCCCCGGTTCCGGCTCTTACACCGGGGAGCTGTTTTTT. Amino acids: CASSPGSGSYTGELFF.

This chain connects TRBV28 to TRBJ1-4, with D uncertain. CDR3 length: 14 amino acids. V lost 5 bases and J 0 bases, leaving 7 bases between the germline ends. Germline V lookup: CDR1 MDHEN, CDR2 SYDVKM. The CDR3 DNA sequence: TGTGCCAGCAGTCAGAGATCAACTAATGAAAAACTGTTTTTT. Protein sequence: CASSQRSTNEKLFF.

This rearrangement joins TRBV7-6 to TRBJ1-4; D is unresolved. Trimming took 1 base from V and 8 from J, leaving 11 bases between them. The germline CDR1 and CDR2 sequences are SGHVS and FNYEAQ. This CDR3 region has 14 residues. Here the CDR3 DNA reads TGTGCCAGCAGCTTAGTATTGGGAGGAGAAAAACTGTTTTTT. It encodes CASSLVLGGEKLFF.

The rearrangement uses TRBV28 and TRBJ2-3; 9 bases line up with TRBD2. The CDR3 is 17 amino acids. The V and J ends lost 5 bases and 3 bases, in that order; junction bases with no gene match: 12. The germline gives CDR1 MDHEN, CDR2 SYDVKM. CDR3 protein: CASSPLSGSIRTDTQYF. DNA for the CDR3: TGTGCCAGCAGTCCTCTTAGCGGGAGTATTAGAACAGATACGCAGTATTTT.

The rearrangement links TRBV15 to TRBJ2-1, with 10 positions matching TRBD2. There are 19 residues in the CDR3. Germline assignment: CDR1 LNHNV and CDR2 YYDKDF (reference sequence). V shed 0 bases, J shed 0 bases, and the junction held 8 bases outside the gene matches. CDR3 region: CATSRDPTLAGGSYNEQFF. The CDR3 nucleotides read TGTGCCACCAGCAGAGATCCCACTTTAGCGGGAGGCTCCTACAATGAGCAGTTCTTC.